Many counts were recorded for the clone carrying this T cell receptor beta chain. Its antigen is unknown. This entry belongs to a study of regulatory T cells in long-lasting Graves disease. Arm-PCR of CDR3 regions and iRepertoire HTBI primers were the basis on which TCR beta libraries were built. Each CDR3 protein is one row after TCRdb ran MiXCR on the multiplex PCR reads. The sample lists 400,000 to 500,000 distinct CDR3 sequences; 12% to 15% were seen once. Regarding the study as a whole: Patients with persistent disease showed a bias toward TRBV28, TRBJ1-2 and TRBJ2-5.

The sample's time point: newly diagnosed GD, antithyroid drugs for less than 3 months. RNA isolated from PBMCs was used to make the TCR library. CDR1 is LNHDA and CDR2 is SQIVND in the germline V gene (reference sequence). This CDR3 is built from 15 residues. Trimming took off 7 bases at V and 9 bases at J, with 22 bases between the two ends. These sequences were also reported in another study, on T cells in Graves' hyperthyroidism and ophthalmopathy. That source notes: The study enrolled patients aged 18 to 65 with newly diagnosed hyperthyroidism of under 2 months' duration.

This specimen consisted of peripheral blood mononuclear cells (PBMCs), obtained at new diagnosis, from a patient treated with antithyroid drugs. The J gene is TRBJ1-5, the V gene TRBV19, with D possibly matching TRBD1 (6 bases). The source of this sequence is a woman in her 50s with Graves disease. CDR3 in DNA: TGTGCCAGTAAACCCTCTGGACAGCGCGGAGGGCCCCAGCATTTT. Amino acids: CASKPSGQRGGPQHF.